The clone carrying this T cell receptor beta chain came up a few times. Antigen: not known. The source of the sample is a study of OX40 agonist ivuxolimab in advanced cancers. Looking at the study overall: Hepatocellular carcinoma, melanoma, renal cell or head and neck cancer occurred in dose-escalation patients. General observations from the study: Relative to CD4+ cells, CD8+ T cells on average had more expanded clones. CD4+ and CD8+ blood T cells expanded clonally by week 6 at 0.1 to 3.0 mg/kg. It was not determined which antigens were specifically recognized by the peripheral T cells that had undergone clonal expansion.

The CDR3 covers 13 residues. Trimming stripped 5 bases from V and 4 bases from J, with 11 bases between. CDR1 and CDR2 from the germline V gene are KGHSH and LQKENI. The assay was immunoSEQ multiplex PCR, and TCRdb's table has in-frame clones only and misses some. The table has about 50,000 clones, approximately 86% seen once. Material: CD4+ or CD8+ T cells sorted from blood, obtained in a trial of the OX40 agonist ivuxolimab. This TCR was recovered from an adult with an advanced solid tumor such as melanoma, head and neck, liver or kidney cancer. The chain combines TRBV18 with TRBJ1-2; D is uncertain. CDR3 nucleotide sequence: TGTGCCAGCTCATCAGCAACTAGCTATGGCTACACCTTC. This gives the protein CASSSATSYGYTF. The entire variable domain, with the rest obtained from reference TRBV18 and TRBJ1-2, is as follows: NAGVMQNPRHLVRRRGQEARLRCSPMKGHSHVYWYRQLPEEGLKFMVYLQKENIIDESGMPKERFSAEFPKEGPSILRIQQVVRGDSAAYFCASSSATSYGYTFGSGTRLTVV.